Listed here are 17 T cell receptor beta chains from one sample, sequenced in a study of control samples from healthy donors and cancer patients. Assay: immunoSEQ multiplex PCR; the TCRdb copy retains only in-frame clones and omits some. The sample has 70,000 to 100,000 clones, 91% seen once; the top ten hold approximately 15%. Sequencing was performed on blood. Receptors were obtained from a man aged 50-59 years in good health.

V gene TRBV7-8 combines with J gene TRBJ1-3; no clear D gene. The V gene's germline CDR1 is SGHVS and CDR2 FQNEAQ. CDR3 length: 15 residues. The ends were cut back, 1 base at V and 1 base at J, with 8 bases in the middle. In nucleotides, the CDR3 is TGTGCCAGCAGCTTAGGTCGCGGTTCTGGAAACACCATATATTTT. It yields the protein CASSLGRGSGNTIYF.

The chain is built from TRBV7-8 and TRBJ1-1; D uncertain. CDR1 and CDR2 from the germline V gene are SGHVS and FQNEAQ. The CDR3 is 15 amino acids. V was shortened by 6 bases and J by 2 bases, with 16 bases between the two germline ends. Written as DNA, the CDR3 is TGTGCCAGCAGGTCGGCAGGAGTCAGCAACACTGAAGCTTTCTTT. Translation: CASRSAGVSNTEAFF.

V and J are TRBV5-6 and TRBJ1-5; TRBD1 matches at 12 bases. This CDR3 comprises 15 residues. Trimming took 4 bases from V and 6 from J; bases not matched to a gene: 5. Germline-derived CDR1 and CDR2 are SGHDT and YYEEEE. CDR3 DNA: TGTGCCAGCAGCCCCGGGACAGGGGGCTTTCAGCCCCAGCATTTT. Protein product: CASSPGTGGFQPQHF.

The chain uses TRBV7-8 and TRBJ1-5, with no clear D. Per germline, CDR1 SGHVS and CDR2 FQNEAQ. The CDR3 length is 16 residues. V dropped 3 bases and J dropped 4 bases, with 16 bases sitting between them. In DNA, the CDR3 is TGTGCCAGCAGCTTTTCCCAAGGTCTGGGTAATCAGCCCCAGCATTTT. Translated: CASSFSQGLGNQPQHF.

J is TRBJ1-2 and V is TRBV18; 7 nucleotides agree with TRBD1. Losses at the gene ends were 0 bases for V and 0 bases for J; bases not matched to a gene: 1. Per germline, CDR1 KGHSH and CDR2 LQKENI. This CDR3 is 15 amino acids long. In DNA, the CDR3 is TGTGCCAGCTCACCACCGGGACAGCCTAACTATGGCTACACCTTC. Translating gives CASSPPGQPNYGYTF.

V and J are TRBV2 and TRBJ2-1; perhaps TRBD2 as D (6 bases). Germline V lookup: CDR1 SNHLY, CDR2 FYNNEI. The CDR3 is made up of 12 amino acids. The ends were cut back, 3 bases at V and 14 bases at J, with 14 bases in the middle. The CDR3 nucleotides are TGTGCCAGCAGTGATGGGACGCGGAGGGAGTTCTTC. The encoded protein is CASSDGTRREFF.

The chain employs TRBV5-1 and TRBJ2-3; 10 positions match TRBD2. V dropped 0 bases and J dropped 0; count of bases not matched to a gene: 10. The CDR3 consists of 19 residues. Germline V lookup: CDR1 SGHRS, CDR2 YFSETQ. The CDR3 region is CASSLVRFGTSDSTDTQYF. The DNA for the CDR3 is TGCGCCAGCAGCTTGGTTAGATTTGGGACTAGCGACAGCACAGATACGCAGTATTTT.

The chain joins TRBV28 to TRBJ1-1, with D perhaps matching TRBD1 (6 bases). The CDR3 runs to 14 residues. The germline CDR1 and CDR2 sequences are MDHEN and SYDVKM. V was pared by 5 bases and J by 10 bases, with 20 bases between. CDR3: CASSTPGAGNTAFF. Written as DNA, the CDR3 is TGTGCCAGCAGTACCCCGGGGGCAGGGAACACAGCTTTCTTT. The whole variable domain, filled in from reference TRBV28 and TRBJ1-1, reads DVKVTQSSRYLVKRTGEKVFLECVQDMDHENMFWYRQDPGLGLRLIYFSYDVKMKEKGDIPEGYSVSREKKERFSLILESASTNQTSMYLCASSTPGAGNTAFFGQGTRLTVV.

The rearrangement links TRBV30 to TRBJ1-2; no clear D. V shed 0 bases and J shed 7 bases, with 6 bases lying between them. CDR1 is GTSNPN, CDR2 SVGIG, per germline (reference sequence). This CDR3 is built from 11 residues. The CDR3 loop reads CAWSVQSGYTF. As DNA, the CDR3 is TGTGCCTGGAGTGTACAGAGTGGCTACACCTTC.

The rearrangement joins TRBV29-1 to TRBJ1-2, with D unclear. CDR1 is SQVTM and CDR2 is ANQGSEA in the germline V gene. The CDR3 sequence is 16 residues long. V gave up 7 bases and J gave up 8 bases, with 29 bases separating them. The CDR3 DNA reads as TGCAGCGGTTCCCTGGTTACCCCGAAAGCCGGGAGCGGCTACACCTTC. Protein product: CSGSLVTPKAGSGYTF.

The V call is TRBV12-3 or TRBV12-4, the J call TRBJ2-2, with 7 bases lining up with TRBD2. This CDR3 spans 13 amino acids. V gave up 6 bases and J gave up 7 bases; unmatched junction bases: 5. In DNA form, the CDR3 reads TGTGCCAGCAGGACCAGGGAGGGCGGGGAGCTGTTTTTT. Its translation: CASRTREGGELFF.

The chain has TRBV2 and TRBJ1-2; TRBD1 matches 8 bases. The CDR3 runs 15 residues. Germline assignment: CDR1 SNHLY and CDR2 FYNNEI. V trimming: 6 bases; J trimming: 0 bases; junction bases outside the gene matches: 6. CDR3 DNA: TGTGCCAGCAGAGAACAGGGGGTAGCTAACTATGGCTACACCTTC. Its protein is CASREQGVANYGYTF.

This clone was recorded once. This chain links TRBV6-2 or TRBV6-3 with TRBJ2-5, with TRBD2 matching 11 bases. CDR1 MNHEY and CDR2 SVGEGT come from the germline V gene. CDR3 size: 15 residues. The ends lost 1 base at V and 5 bases at J; junction bases unmatched: 3. The DNA for the CDR3 is TGTGCCAGCAGTTACTTAGCGGGGGGGCGCGAGACCCAGTACTTC. It specifies CASSYLAGGRETQYF.

This rearrangement joins TRBV5-8 to TRBJ1-6; the D is unclear. The CDR3 runs to 13 residues. The germline gives CDR1 SGHTS, CDR2 YDEGEE. Deletions cut 0 bases from V and 12 bases from J, with 10 bases between. Here the CDR3 reads CASSLGRDGPLHF. The CDR3 coding sequence is TGTGCCAGCAGCTTGGGTCGGGATGGACCCCTCCACTTT.

The chain recombines TRBV24-1 with TRBJ2-1; D call uncertain. Germline assignment: CDR1 KGHDR and CDR2 SFDVKD. Trimming removed 4 bases at V and 3 bases at J, with 9 bases between. This CDR3 spans 14 amino acids. The CDR3 loop is CATSDPGDYNEQFF. In nucleotides, the CDR3 is TGTGCCACCAGTGACCCGGGTGACTACAATGAGCAGTTCTTC.

The V and J genes are TRBV27 and TRBJ2-7; D might be TRBD1 (6 bases). Germline V gives CDR1 MNHEY, CDR2 SMNVEV (reference sequence). The CDR3 runs to 14 residues. V lost 5 bases and J 0 bases, leaving 11 bases between the germline ends. The CDR3 sequence is CASSRDRNSYEQYF. The CDR3 DNA reads as TGTGCCAGCAGTCGCGACAGGAACTCCTACGAGCAGTACTTC.

J is TRBJ2-7 and V is TRBV27; 7 bases align to TRBD2. The CDR3 runs to 13 residues. CDR1 and CDR2 (germline): MNHEY, SMNVEV (reference sequence). The trim removed 4 bases at V and 6 bases at J, leaving 6 bases unmatched. The CDR3 loop reads CASSSTGEGEQYF. CDR3 DNA: TGTGCCAGCAGTTCAACGGGGGAGGGCGAGCAGTACTTC.